This is a list of T cell receptor beta chains from one sample in a study of memory CD4+ T cells and cytomegalovirus serostatus. Method: immunoSEQ multiplex PCR; TCRdb's copy keeps in-frame clones and lacks some. Of 28,000 or so clones in the sample, 70% to 80% were seen once. Sequences were obtained from memory CD4+ T cells from blood. The receptor set was obtained from an adult in good health and CMV-seronegative. Both conserved end residues are part of each CDR3. D genes are given only for firm matches. Clone size is not always given. Where it is, it says once, few, many or a class for expanded clones.

v_gene: TRBV21-1; j_gene: TRBJ1-5; d_gene: NA; abundance: NA; CDR3nt: TGTGCCAGCAGCGGTGGTCAGCCCCAGCATTTT; CDR3aa: CASSGGQPQHF
v_gene: TRBV10-3; j_gene: TRBJ1-1; d_gene: NA; abundance: NA; CDR3nt: TGTGCCATCAGTGAGCAGGACACCTCTGAAGCTTTCTTT; CDR3aa: CAISEQDTSEAFF
v_gene: TRBV6-1; j_gene: TRBJ2-7; d_gene: NA; abundance: NA; CDR3nt: TGTGCCAGCATAGCGGGCAGGGGACAATACTACGAGCAGTACTTC; CDR3aa: CASIAGRGQYYEQYF
v_gene: TRBV6-1; j_gene: TRBJ2-7; d_gene: NA; abundance: NA; CDR3nt: TGTGCCAGCAGTACCGCCGGGACGGGGTGGGAGCAGTACTTC; CDR3aa: CASSTAGTGWEQYF
v_gene: TRBV10-3; j_gene: TRBJ1-5; d_gene: NA; abundance: NA; CDR3nt: TGTGCCATCAGAATGGGGGATGGCAATCAGCCCCAGCATTTT; CDR3aa: CAIRMGDGNQPQHF
v_gene: TRBV4-3; j_gene: TRBJ2-2; d_gene: NA; abundance: NA; CDR3nt: TGCGCCAGCAGCCAAAACTGGGGGTACGGCACCGGGGAGCTGTTTTTT; CDR3aa: CASSQNWGYGTGELFF
v_gene: TRBV18; j_gene: TRBJ2-7; d_gene: NA; abundance: NA; CDR3nt: TGTGCCAGCTCACCAGGTCGGGCTACCTACGAGCAGTACTTC; CDR3aa: CASSPGRATYEQYF
v_gene: TRBV19; j_gene: TRBJ2-3; d_gene: NA; abundance: NA; CDR3nt: TGTGCCAGTACACGGGACATCGCTAGCACAGATACGCAGTATTTT; CDR3aa: CASTRDIASTDTQYF
v_gene: TRBV7-9; j_gene: TRBJ1-1; d_gene: TRBD1; abundance: few; CDR3nt: TGTGCCAGCAGCTTGAGGGGGCCTACCGAAGCTTTCTTT; CDR3aa: CASSLRGPTEAFF
v_gene: TRBV6-1; j_gene: TRBJ2-7; d_gene: TRBD2; abundance: NA; CDR3nt: TGTGCCAGCAGTGTCGAACTAGCGGACTACGAGCAGTACTTC; CDR3aa: CASSVELADYEQYF
v_gene: TRBV28; j_gene: TRBJ1-4; d_gene: TRBD1; abundance: NA; CDR3nt: TGTGCCAGCAGTGGCCCGGGACAGGTGGTTGGAAAACTGTTTTTT; CDR3aa: CASSGPGQVVGKLFF
v_gene: TRBV5-1; j_gene: TRBJ2-1; d_gene: TRBD2; abundance: once; CDR3nt: TGCGCCAGCAGGACCGCGGTGACTAGCGGGAGGAGCCATATAGTTAACTCCTACAATGAGCAGTTCTTC; CDR3aa: CASRTAVTSGRSHIVNSYNEQFF
v_gene: TRBV11-2; j_gene: TRBJ2-7; d_gene: NA; abundance: NA; CDR3nt: TGTGCCAGCAGCTCTTCATTAGCAGCCTACGAGCAGTACTTC; CDR3aa: CASSSSLAAYEQYF
v_gene: TRBV5-4; j_gene: TRBJ2-1; d_gene: TRBD2; abundance: NA; CDR3nt: TGTGCCAGCAGCTGGGGGGGGAACGAGCAGTTCTTC; CDR3aa: CASSWGGNEQFF
v_gene: TRBV7-9; j_gene: TRBJ2-3; d_gene: NA; abundance: once; CDR3nt: TGTGCCAGCAGCTTAGCCGGGGTTACAGATACGCAGTATTTT; CDR3aa: CASSLAGVTDTQYF
v_gene: TRBV10-1; j_gene: TRBJ2-7; d_gene: TRBD2; abundance: NA; CDR3nt: TGCGCCAGCAGTGAGGGTCTAGCGGGAAGGAACGAGCAGTACTTC; CDR3aa: CASSEGLAGRNEQYF
v_gene: TRBV28; j_gene: TRBJ2-5; d_gene: TRBD2; abundance: NA; CDR3nt: TGTGCCAGCAGTTCTCCGGGACTAGCGGGACAAGAGACCCAGTACTTC; CDR3aa: CASSSPGLAGQETQYF
v_gene: TRBV7-8; j_gene: TRBJ1-6; d_gene: TRBD1; abundance: NA; CDR3nt: TGTGCCAGCAGCTTACCCCCAGGAGCAGGGGGTGGATCACCCCTCCACTTT; CDR3aa: CASSLPPGAGGGSPLHF
v_gene: TRBV19; j_gene: TRBJ1-2; d_gene: NA; abundance: NA; CDR3nt: TGTGCAGTGGGTCGTGGCTACACCTTC; CDR3aa: CAVGRGYTF
v_gene: TRBV4-1; j_gene: TRBJ1-1; d_gene: NA; abundance: few; CDR3nt: TGCGCCAGCAGCCAAGTGCAGGGTGGGTTTACTGAAGCTTTCTTT; CDR3aa: CASSQVQGGFTEAFF
v_gene: TRBV5-8; j_gene: TRBJ1-5; d_gene: NA; abundance: NA; CDR3nt: TGTGCCAGCAGCTTGGAATTAGGTAGCAATCAGCCCCAGCATTTT; CDR3aa: CASSLELGSNQPQHF
v_gene: TRBV4-1; j_gene: TRBJ1-5; d_gene: TRBD1; abundance: NA; CDR3nt: TGCGCCACCCCAGGACAGGGGAGCAATCAGCCCCAGCATTTT; CDR3aa: CATPGQGSNQPQHF
v_gene: TRBV19; j_gene: TRBJ2-3; d_gene: NA; abundance: NA; CDR3nt: TGTGCCAGTAGTATAGAAACAGGGATGCGGGGCACAGATACGCAGTATTTT; CDR3aa: CASSIETGMRGTDTQYF
v_gene: TRBV19; j_gene: TRBJ1-2; d_gene: TRBD1; abundance: NA; CDR3nt: TGTGCCAGTAGTATCGCGGGACAGGGAATTTATGGCTACACCTTC; CDR3aa: CASSIAGQGIYGYTF
v_gene: TRBV19; j_gene: TRBJ1-6; d_gene: NA; abundance: NA; CDR3nt: TGTGCCAGTGGATCCGGTGGCAGCAATTCACCCCTCCACTTT; CDR3aa: CASGSGGSNSPLHF
v_gene: TRBV7-9; j_gene: TRBJ1-1; d_gene: NA; abundance: few; CDR3nt: TGTGCCAGCAGCTCCTTATTGAACACTGAAGCTTTCTTT; CDR3aa: CASSSLLNTEAFF
v_gene: TRBV5-1; j_gene: TRBJ2-5; d_gene: TRBD2; abundance: NA; CDR3nt: TGCGCCAGCAGCTTGGGAGGGACTAGCGGGGTCCAAGAGACCCAGTACTTC; CDR3aa: CASSLGGTSGVQETQYF
v_gene: TRBV6-1; j_gene: TRBJ1-4; d_gene: NA; abundance: once; CDR3nt: TGTGCCAGCAAGGAGGTTGAGACAGACGAAAAACTGTTTTTT; CDR3aa: CASKEVETDEKLFF
v_gene: TRBV11-2; j_gene: TRBJ2-3; d_gene: NA; abundance: NA; CDR3nt: TGTGCCAGCAGCTCGGGACTCCACCCCACAGATACGCAGTATTTT; CDR3aa: CASSSGLHPTDTQYF
v_gene: TRBV5-6; j_gene: TRBJ1-2; d_gene: NA; abundance: NA; CDR3nt: TGTGCCAGCAGCTTAGTATCCGGGGTGGGCTACACCTTC; CDR3aa: CASSLVSGVGYTF
v_gene: TRBV15; j_gene: TRBJ2-1; d_gene: NA; abundance: NA; CDR3nt: TGTGCCACCCGTGAAGCGACTTACAATGAGCAGTTCTTC; CDR3aa: CATREATYNEQFF
v_gene: TRBV5-5; j_gene: TRBJ1-5; d_gene: NA; abundance: NA; CDR3nt: TGTGCCAGCAGCTTGGGCGGGAAGAATCAGCCCCAGCATTTT; CDR3aa: CASSLGGKNQPQHF
v_gene: TRBV6-1; j_gene: TRBJ2-3; d_gene: NA; abundance: NA; CDR3nt: TGTGCCAGCAGTGAAGCAAGTTACGGGAGCACAGATACGCAGTATTTT; CDR3aa: CASSEASYGSTDTQYF
v_gene: TRBV19; j_gene: TRBJ1-4; d_gene: NA; abundance: once; CDR3nt: TGTGCCAGTAGTTTGGACGCGCAAAGTGAAAAACTGTTTTTT; CDR3aa: CASSLDAQSEKLFF
v_gene: TRBV11-2; j_gene: TRBJ2-2; d_gene: TRBD1; abundance: NA; CDR3nt: TGTGCCAGCAGCAGGGGGCCCGGGGAGCTGTTTTTT; CDR3aa: CASSRGPGELFF
v_gene: TRBV9; j_gene: TRBJ2-5; d_gene: TRBD1; abundance: NA; CDR3nt: TGTGCCAGCAGCGTGACAGGGGGCTTAGAGACCCAGTACTTC; CDR3aa: CASSVTGGLETQYF
v_gene: TRBV19; j_gene: TRBJ1-3; d_gene: NA; abundance: NA; CDR3nt: TGTGCCAGCGTCATCACCGGGACTCCCAGCTCTGGAAACACCATATATTTT; CDR3aa: CASVITGTPSSGNTIYF
v_gene: TRBV11-2; j_gene: TRBJ2-3; d_gene: NA; abundance: NA; CDR3nt: TGTGCCAGCAGCTTACGTTTCACAGATACGCAGTATTTT; CDR3aa: CASSLRFTDTQYF
v_gene: TRBV5-1; j_gene: TRBJ2-5; d_gene: TRBD2; abundance: NA; CDR3nt: TGCGCCAGCAGCCGTCAACTAGCGCTCCAAGAGACCCAGTACTTC; CDR3aa: CASSRQLALQETQYF
v_gene: TRBV30; j_gene: TRBJ1-4; d_gene: NA; abundance: NA; CDR3nt: TGTGCCTGGAGTGATTGGGGACTCTTAAATGAAAAACTGTTTTTT; CDR3aa: CAWSDWGLLNEKLFF
v_gene: TRBV19; j_gene: TRBJ2-1; d_gene: NA; abundance: NA; CDR3nt: TGTGCCAGTAGTGTACAGGGATCGGGTTCGGGGTACAATGAGCAGTTCTTC; CDR3aa: CASSVQGSGSGYNEQFF
v_gene: TRBV27; j_gene: TRBJ1-1; d_gene: NA; abundance: NA; CDR3nt: TGTGCCAGCAGTTCGCCTGGAAAGAACACTGAAGCTTTCTTT; CDR3aa: CASSSPGKNTEAFF